The clone carrying this T cell receptor beta chain was observed a few times. The record originates from a study of human T cells and chemical hapten exposure. Study-wide context: An area of 2 cm by 2 to 2.5 cm on upper inner arm skin received 2% DPC for sensitization. DPC (0.01%) was patch tested on the upper back and read at 6 days.

Time point defined: patch test 2, 6 weeks after DPC sensitization. Treatment noted: therapeutic diphenylcyclopropenone sensitization with weekly scalp DPC. TCRdb fed the RACE reads into MiXCR, producing one record per CDR3 protein. Among 42,000 or so distinct CDR3 sequences listed, about 8.9% were seen once. V was trimmed by 4 bases and J by 3 bases, leaving 9 bases between them. The CDR3 has 14 amino acids. The sequence was collected from a woman aged 40 to 55 with alopecia areata. Some clones in this sample may be carry-over from other donors' samples. The source material was whole blood, sampled in connection with sensitization to the hapten diphenylcyclopropenone (DPC). V gene TRBV12-3 or TRBV12-4 combines with J gene TRBJ2-2; D gene unclear. CDR3 amino acids: CASSSWAYTGELFF. CDR3 bases: TGTGCCAGCAGTTCATGGGCGTACACCGGGGAGCTGTTTTTT.